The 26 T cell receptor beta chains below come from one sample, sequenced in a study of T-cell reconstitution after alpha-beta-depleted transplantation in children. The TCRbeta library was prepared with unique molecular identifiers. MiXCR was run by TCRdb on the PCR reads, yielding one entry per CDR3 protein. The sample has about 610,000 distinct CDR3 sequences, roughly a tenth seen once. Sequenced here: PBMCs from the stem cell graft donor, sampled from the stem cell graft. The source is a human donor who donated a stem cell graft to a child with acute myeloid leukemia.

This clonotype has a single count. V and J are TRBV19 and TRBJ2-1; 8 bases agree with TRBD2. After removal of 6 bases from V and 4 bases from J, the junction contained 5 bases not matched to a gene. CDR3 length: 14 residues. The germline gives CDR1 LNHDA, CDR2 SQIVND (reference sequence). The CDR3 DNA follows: TGTGCCAGTAGGAGAGCGGGAGTATACAATGAGCAGTTCTTC. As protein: CASRRAGVYNEQFF.

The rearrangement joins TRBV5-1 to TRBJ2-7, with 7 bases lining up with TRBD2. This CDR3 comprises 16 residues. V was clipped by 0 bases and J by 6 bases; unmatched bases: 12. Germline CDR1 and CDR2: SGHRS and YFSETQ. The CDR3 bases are TGCGCCAGCAGCTTGGGACTAGGGGCGGGAGTAGCCGAGCAGTACTTC. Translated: CASSLGLGAGVAEQYF.

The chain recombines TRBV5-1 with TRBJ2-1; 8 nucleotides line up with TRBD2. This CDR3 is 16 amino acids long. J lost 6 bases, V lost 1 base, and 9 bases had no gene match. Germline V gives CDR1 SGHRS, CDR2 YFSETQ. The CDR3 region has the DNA TGCGCCAGCAGCTTGACCCGACTAGCGACCCTCAATGAGCAGTTCTTC. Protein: CASSLTRLATLNEQFF. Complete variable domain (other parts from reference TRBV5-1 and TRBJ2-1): KAGVTQTPRYLIKTRGQQVTLSCSPISGHRSVSWYQQTPGQGLQFLFEYFSETQRNKGNFPGRFSGRQFSNSRSEMNVSTLELGDSALYLCASSLTRLATLNEQFFGPGTRLTVL.

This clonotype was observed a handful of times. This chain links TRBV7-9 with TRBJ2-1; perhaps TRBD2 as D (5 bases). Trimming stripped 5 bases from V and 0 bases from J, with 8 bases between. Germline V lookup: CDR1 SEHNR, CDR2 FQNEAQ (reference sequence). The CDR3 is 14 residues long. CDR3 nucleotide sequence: TGTGCCAGCAGCCTGGACTTCTCCTACAATGAGCAGTTCTTC. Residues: CASSLDFSYNEQFF.

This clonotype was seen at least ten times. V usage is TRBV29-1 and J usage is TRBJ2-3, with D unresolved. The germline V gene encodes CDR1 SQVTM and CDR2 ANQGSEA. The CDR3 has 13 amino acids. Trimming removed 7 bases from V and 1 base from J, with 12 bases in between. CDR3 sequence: CSASRLRTDTQYF. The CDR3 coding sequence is TGCAGCGCTTCCCGGTTACGCACAGATACGCAGTATTTT.

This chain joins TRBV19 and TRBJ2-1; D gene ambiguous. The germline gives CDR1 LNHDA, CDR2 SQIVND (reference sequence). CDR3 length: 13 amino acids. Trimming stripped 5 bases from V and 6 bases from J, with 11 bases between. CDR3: CASSDPGINEQFF. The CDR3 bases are TGTGCCAGTAGTGACCCAGGAATCAATGAGCAGTTCTTC.

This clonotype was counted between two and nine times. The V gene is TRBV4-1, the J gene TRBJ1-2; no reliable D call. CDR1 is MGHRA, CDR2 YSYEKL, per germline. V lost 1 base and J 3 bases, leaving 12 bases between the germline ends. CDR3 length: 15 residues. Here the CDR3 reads CASSQVSGSDYGYTF. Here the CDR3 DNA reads TGCGCCAGCAGCCAAGTTTCGGGCAGTGACTATGGCTACACCTTC.

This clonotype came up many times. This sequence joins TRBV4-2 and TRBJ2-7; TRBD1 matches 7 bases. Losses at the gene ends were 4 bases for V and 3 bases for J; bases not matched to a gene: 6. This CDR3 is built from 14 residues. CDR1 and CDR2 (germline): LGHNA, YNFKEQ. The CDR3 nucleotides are TGTGCCAGCAGCCGGGACAGTGGGAGCTACGAGCAGTACTTC. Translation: CASSRDSGSYEQYF.

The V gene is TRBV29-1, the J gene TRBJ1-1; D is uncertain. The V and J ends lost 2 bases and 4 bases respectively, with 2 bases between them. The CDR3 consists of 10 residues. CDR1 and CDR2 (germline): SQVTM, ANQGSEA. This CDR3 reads CSVETTEAFF. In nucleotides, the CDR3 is TGCAGCGTTGAAACCACTGAAGCTTTCTTT.

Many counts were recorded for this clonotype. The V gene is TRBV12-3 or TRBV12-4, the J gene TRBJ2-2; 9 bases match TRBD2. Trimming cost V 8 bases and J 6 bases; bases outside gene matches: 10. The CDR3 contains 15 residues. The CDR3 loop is CASHYSAGGAGELFF. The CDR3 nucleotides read TGTGCCAGCCACTATTCGGCGGGAGGGGCCGGGGAGCTGTTTTTT.

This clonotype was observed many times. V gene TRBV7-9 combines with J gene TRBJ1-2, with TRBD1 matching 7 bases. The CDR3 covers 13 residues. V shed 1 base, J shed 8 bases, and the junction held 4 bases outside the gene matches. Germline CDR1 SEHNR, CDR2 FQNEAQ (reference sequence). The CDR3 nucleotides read TGTGCCAGCAGCTTAGGACAGGGTGGCGGCTACACCTTC. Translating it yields CASSLGQGGGYTF. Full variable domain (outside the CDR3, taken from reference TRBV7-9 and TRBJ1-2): DTGVSQNPRHKITKRGQNVTFRCDPISEHNRLYWYRQTLGQGPEFLTYFQNEAQLEKSRLLSDRFSAERPKGSFSTLEIQRTEQGDSAMYLCASSLGQGGGYTFGSGTRLTVV.

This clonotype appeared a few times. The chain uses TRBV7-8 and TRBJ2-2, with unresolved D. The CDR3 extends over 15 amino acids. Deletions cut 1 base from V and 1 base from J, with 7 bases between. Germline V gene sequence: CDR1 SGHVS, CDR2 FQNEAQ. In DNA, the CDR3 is TGTGCCAGCAGCTTAGAGGCTGGGAACACCGGGGAGCTGTTTTTT. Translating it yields CASSLEAGNTGELFF.

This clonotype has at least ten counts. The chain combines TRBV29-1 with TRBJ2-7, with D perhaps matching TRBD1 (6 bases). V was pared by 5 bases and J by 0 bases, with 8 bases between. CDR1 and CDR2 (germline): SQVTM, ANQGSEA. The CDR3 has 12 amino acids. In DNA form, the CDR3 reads TGCAGCGTTAGGACAGACTCCTACGAGCAGTACTTC. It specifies CSVRTDSYEQYF.

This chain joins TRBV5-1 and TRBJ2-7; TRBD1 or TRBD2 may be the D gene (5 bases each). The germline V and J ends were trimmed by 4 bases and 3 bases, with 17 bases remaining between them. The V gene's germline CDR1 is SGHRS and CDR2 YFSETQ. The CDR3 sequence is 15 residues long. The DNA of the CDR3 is TGCGCCAGCAGCAAGACCGGGACCGCTTTCTACGAGCAGTACTTC. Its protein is CASSKTGTAFYEQYF. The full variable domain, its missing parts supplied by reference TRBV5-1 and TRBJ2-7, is KAGVTQTPRYLIKTRGQQVTLSCSPISGHRSVSWYQQTPGQGLQFLFEYFSETQRNKGNFPGRFSGRQFSNSRSEMNVSTLELGDSALYLCASSKTGTAFYEQYFGPGTRLTVT.

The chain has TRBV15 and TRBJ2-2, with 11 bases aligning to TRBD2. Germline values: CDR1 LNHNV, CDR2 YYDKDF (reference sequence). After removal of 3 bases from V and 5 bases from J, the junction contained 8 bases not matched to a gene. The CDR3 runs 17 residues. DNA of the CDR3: TGTGCCACCAGCAGTTCCATGACTAGCGGGAAAACCGGGGAGCTGTTTTTT. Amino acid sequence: CATSSSMTSGKTGELFF.

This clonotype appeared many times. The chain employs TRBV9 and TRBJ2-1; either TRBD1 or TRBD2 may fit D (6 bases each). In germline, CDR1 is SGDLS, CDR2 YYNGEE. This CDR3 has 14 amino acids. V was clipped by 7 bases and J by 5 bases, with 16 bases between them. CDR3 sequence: CASRRGSTNNEQFF. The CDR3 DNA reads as TGTGCCAGCCGGAGGGGGAGTACCAACAATGAGCAGTTCTTC.

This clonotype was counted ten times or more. The CDR3 nucleotides are TGCAGTGCAGAACCACAGGGTACCTACGAGCAGTACTTC. Protein sequence: CSAEPQGTYEQYF. The V call is TRBV20-1, the J call TRBJ2-7, with D tentatively TRBD1 (6 bases). This CDR3 is 13 amino acids long. Deletions cut 6 bases from V and 2 bases from J, with 14 bases between. Germline V gives CDR1 DFQATT, CDR2 SNEGSKA (reference sequence).

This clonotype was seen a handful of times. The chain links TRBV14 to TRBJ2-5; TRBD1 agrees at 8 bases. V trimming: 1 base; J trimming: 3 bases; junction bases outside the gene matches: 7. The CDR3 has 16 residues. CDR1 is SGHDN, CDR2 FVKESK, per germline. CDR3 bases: TGTGCCAGCAGCCAAGTCCTTGGGACAGGAAAAGAGACCCAGTACTTC. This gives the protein CASSQVLGTGKETQYF.

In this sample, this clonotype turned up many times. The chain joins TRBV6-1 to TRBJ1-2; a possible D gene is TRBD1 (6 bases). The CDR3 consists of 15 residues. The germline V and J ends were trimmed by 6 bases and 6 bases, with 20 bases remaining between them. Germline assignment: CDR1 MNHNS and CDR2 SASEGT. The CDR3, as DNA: TGTGCCAGCAGGACTGGGGGCCCCTCTTTCCATGGCTACACCTTC. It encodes CASRTGGPSFHGYTF.

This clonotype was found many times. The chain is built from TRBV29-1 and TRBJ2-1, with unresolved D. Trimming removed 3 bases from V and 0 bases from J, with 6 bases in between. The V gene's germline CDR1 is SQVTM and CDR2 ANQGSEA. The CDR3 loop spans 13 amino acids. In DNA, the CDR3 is TGCAGCGTTGAGAGAAGCTCCTACAATGAGCAGTTCTTC. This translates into CSVERSSYNEQFF.

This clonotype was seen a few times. CDR3 nucleotides: TGCAGTGCCCCCTCGGGGGGCGCCGGCTATGGCTACACCTTC. Its protein product is CSAPSGGAGYGYTF. J is TRBJ1-2 and V is TRBV20-1; a weak D match, TRBD1 (6 bases). The CDR3 covers 14 residues. The V gene lost 6 bases and the J gene lost 4 bases, with 18 bases spanning the gap. Per the germline V gene, CDR1 is DFQATT and CDR2 is SNEGSKA (reference sequence).

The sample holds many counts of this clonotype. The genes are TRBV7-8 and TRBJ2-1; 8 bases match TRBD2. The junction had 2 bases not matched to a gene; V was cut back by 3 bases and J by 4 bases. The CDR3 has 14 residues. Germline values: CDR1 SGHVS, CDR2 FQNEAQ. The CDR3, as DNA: TGTGCCAGCAGCTTTACTAGCGGATACAATGAGCAGTTCTTC. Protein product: CASSFTSGYNEQFF. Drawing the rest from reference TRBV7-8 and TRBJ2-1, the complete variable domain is GAGVSQSPRYKVAKRGQDVALRCDPISGHVSLFWYQQALGQGPEFLTYFQNEAQLDKSGLPSDRFFAERPEGSVSTLKIQRTQQEDSAVYLCASSFTSGYNEQFFGPGTRLTVL.

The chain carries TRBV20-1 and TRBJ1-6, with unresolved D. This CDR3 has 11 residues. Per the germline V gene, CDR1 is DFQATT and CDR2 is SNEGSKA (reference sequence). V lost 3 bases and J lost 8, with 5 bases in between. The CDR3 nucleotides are TGCAGTGCTAGGGGTGATTCACCCCTCCACTTT. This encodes CSARGDSPLHF.

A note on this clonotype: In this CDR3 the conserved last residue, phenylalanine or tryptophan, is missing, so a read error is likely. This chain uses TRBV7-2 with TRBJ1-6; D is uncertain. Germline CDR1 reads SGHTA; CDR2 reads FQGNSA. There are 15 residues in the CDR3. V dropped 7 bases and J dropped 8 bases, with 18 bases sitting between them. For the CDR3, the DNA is TGTGCCAGCACCAACCAGATAGGCCCCTATTCACCCCTCCACTGT. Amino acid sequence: CASTNQIGPYSPLHC.

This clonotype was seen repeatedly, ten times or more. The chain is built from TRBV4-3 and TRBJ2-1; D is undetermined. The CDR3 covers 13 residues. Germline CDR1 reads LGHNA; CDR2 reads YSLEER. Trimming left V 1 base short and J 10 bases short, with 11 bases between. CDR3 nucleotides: TGCGCCAGCAGCCAAGGATCCGGGCGGGAGCAGTTCTTC. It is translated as CASSQGSGREQFF.

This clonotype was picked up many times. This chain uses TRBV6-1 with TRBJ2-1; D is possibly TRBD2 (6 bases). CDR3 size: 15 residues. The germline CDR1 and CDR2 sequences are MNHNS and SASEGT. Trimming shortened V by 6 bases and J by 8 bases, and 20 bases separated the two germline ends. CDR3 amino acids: CASSPLPGAPHEQFF. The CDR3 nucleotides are TGTGCCAGCAGCCCACTACCGGGAGCTCCCCATGAGCAGTTCTTC.